What follows describes a single TCR beta chain. This entry belongs to a study of human T cells and chemical hapten exposure. The CDR3 is 14 amino acids. Germline V gene lookup returns CDR1 MDHEN and CDR2 SYDVKM. Trimming at V came to 3 bases and at J to 8 bases, leaving 8 bases not matched to a gene. Under the authors' procedure: Between about 23,224 and 700,000 TCRs appeared in each sample, and the median stood at approximately 100,000. In TCRdb, the RACE reads were re-called with MiXCR into one record per CDR3 protein. The V and J calls and clone size are TCRdb's, not the authors'. This sample has roughly 380,000 distinct CDR3 sequences, with approximately 5% found just once. Regarding time point: patch test 1, 2 weeks after DPC sensitization. The treatment denotes: therapeutic diphenylcyclopropenone sensitization with weekly scalp DPC.

The chain carries TRBV28 and TRBJ1-2, with 8 nucleotides matching TRBD1. Sequenced material: whole blood, taken in connection with sensitization to the hapten diphenylcyclopropenone (DPC). The TCR sequence derives from a woman aged 50 to 60 with alopecia areata. Some clones in this sample may be carry-over from other donors' samples. The CDR3 reads CASSFEDRVGGYTF. DNA for the CDR3: TGTGCCAGCAGTTTCGAGGACAGGGTGGGAGGCTACACCTTC.